A single sample is the source of the 20 T cell receptor beta chains below, sequenced in a study of blood T cell repertoires in COVID-19. Assay used: immunoSEQ multiplex PCR; TCRdb lists only in-frame clones, some missing. The data contain roughly 440,000 clones, 88% of them singletons. Sequencing was carried out using peripheral blood. Receptors originate from a woman aged 45-65 years with COVID-19, enrolled during active disease.

This sequence joins TRBV5-1 and TRBJ2-7; 9 nucleotides line up with TRBD2. V gave up 1 base and J gave up 6 bases; unmatched junction bases: 5. The CDR3 runs 14 residues. Germline values: CDR1 SGHRS, CDR2 YFSETQ. CDR3 nucleotide sequence: TGCGCCAGCAGCTTGCCTGCGGGGGGGGGCGAGCAGTACTTC. Residues: CASSLPAGGGEQYF.

The chain couples TRBV11-3 to TRBJ2-7, with 7 nucleotides matching TRBD1. The CDR3 spans 14 residues. V gave up 3 bases and J gave up 0 bases; unmatched junction bases: 2. Per the germline V gene, CDR1 is SGHNT and CDR2 is YENEEA. The CDR3 protein is CASSLQGDSYEQYF. CDR3 in DNA: TGTGCCAGCAGCTTGCAGGGGGACTCCTACGAGCAGTACTTC.

The chain links TRBV5-1 to TRBJ2-1; weak D call: TRBD1 (7 bases). V gave up 0 bases and J gave up 9 bases, with 13 bases separating them. From germline, CDR1 is SGHRS and CDR2 YFSETQ. This CDR3 contains 14 residues. The CDR3 sequence is CASSLAGGQGEQFF. The CDR3 DNA follows: TGCGCCAGCAGCTTGGCAGGGGGGCAGGGTGAGCAGTTCTTC.

The CDR3 region is CASSLRDSVTDTQYF. The CDR3 DNA reads as TGTGCCAGCAGCTTAAGGGACAGCGTCACAGATACGCAGTATTTT. J is TRBJ2-3 and V is TRBV13, with 7 bases that match TRBD1. This CDR3 has 15 amino acids. Germline CDR1 PRHDT, CDR2 FYEKMQ (reference sequence). Trimming removed 2 bases from V and 2 bases from J; junction bases left unmatched: 4.

This clone turned up a few times. The chain couples TRBV5-4 to TRBJ1-1; 7 nucleotides line up with TRBD1. The length of the CDR3 is 14 residues. Looked up from germline, CDR1 is SGHNT and CDR2 is YYREEE (reference sequence). V was pared by 4 bases and J by 1 base, with 4 bases of the junction left unmatched. CDR3 DNA sequence: TGTGCCAGCAGCCCACGGGACAGGAACACTGAAGCTTTCTTT. This sequence encodes CASSPRDRNTEAFF.

The chain recombines TRBV10-3 with TRBJ1-2; D unclear. Germline V gives CDR1 ENHRY, CDR2 SYGVKD. The V and J ends lost 0 bases and 5 bases respectively, with 16 bases between them. This CDR3 is built from 16 residues. CDR3: CAISESTEPQAYGYTF. CDR3 coding DNA: TGTGCCATCAGTGAGTCGACCGAGCCCCAAGCGTATGGCTACACCTTC.

The sample holds a few counts of this clone. The chain recombines TRBV24-1 with TRBJ1-1, with D perhaps TRBD1 (5 bases). V was cut by 9 bases and J by 0 bases, with 10 bases left in between. Per germline, CDR1 KGHDR and CDR2 SFDVKD. The CDR3 extends over 13 amino acids. The CDR3, as DNA: TGTGCCACCTCCGGGGGGGTGAACACTGAAGCTTTCTTT. Protein sequence: CATSGGVNTEAFF.

The V call is TRBV11-2, the J call TRBJ1-6; no reliable D call. The germline V and J ends were trimmed by 2 bases and 8 bases, with 7 bases remaining between them. The CDR3 has 13 residues. The germline gives CDR1 SGHAT, CDR2 FQNNGV. CDR3 sequence: CASSLSGYSPLHF. CDR3 DNA sequence: TGTGCCAGCAGCTTATCAGGCTATTCACCCCTCCACTTT.

This rearrangement joins TRBV4-2 to TRBJ2-3; 14 bases are shared with TRBD2. CDR1 is LGHNA, CDR2 YNFKEQ, per germline. The CDR3 length is 16 residues. The junction had 4 bases not matched to a gene; V was cut back by 5 bases and J by 3 bases. Written as DNA, the CDR3 is TGTGCCAGCAGCGCGACTAGCGGGGGGGCAACAGATACGCAGTATTTT. The encoded protein is CASSATSGGATDTQYF.

This rearrangement joins TRBV5-1 to TRBJ1-4, with TRBD1 matching over 9 bases. CDR1 is SGHRS and CDR2 is YFSETQ in the germline V gene. With V trimmed by 5 bases and J by 3 bases, 2 bases remained unmatched. The CDR3 consists of 14 residues. This chain's CDR3 is CASRTGGANEKLFF. The CDR3 nucleotides are TGCGCCAGCAGGACAGGGGGAGCTAATGAAAAACTGTTTTTT.

V is TRBV27 and J is TRBJ1-4; D possibly corresponds to TRBD1 (6 bases). Germline V gives CDR1 MNHEY, CDR2 SMNVEV (reference sequence). Trimming pared 5 bases from V and 5 bases from J, leaving 9 bases between. This CDR3 comprises 13 residues. In DNA, the CDR3 is TGTGCCAGCAGTCCGACAGGCAATGAAAAACTGTTTTTT. Translated: CASSPTGNEKLFF. Full variable domain (rest looked up from reference TRBV27 and TRBJ1-4): EAQVTQNPRYLITVTGKKLTVTCSQNMNHEYMSWYRQDPGLGLRQIYYSMNVEVTDKGDVPEGYKVSRKEKRNFPLILESPSPNQTSLYFCASSPTGNEKLFFGSGTQLSVL.

The genes are TRBV14 and TRBJ1-1, with TRBD1 identical over 7 bases. Unmatched junction bases numbered 2, after V lost 1 base and J lost 0 bases. In germline, CDR1 is SGHDN, CDR2 FVKESK. The CDR3 sequence is 15 residues long. CDR3 sequence reads: CASSQVGGLNTEAFF. The CDR3 coding sequence is TGTGCCAGCAGCCAAGTAGGGGGCCTGAACACTGAAGCTTTCTTT.

The chain recombines TRBV3-1 (or the pseudogene TRBV3-2) with TRBJ1-2; D possibly corresponds to TRBD1 (6 bases). V was pared by 4 bases and J by 8 bases, with 20 bases between. Germline V gives CDR1 LGHDT, CDR2 YNNKEL (reference sequence). CDR3 size: 15 residues. The DNA for the CDR3 is TGTGCCAGCAGCCTCAGGGGAGTGGGCGCTGGGGGCTACACCTTC. Translating gives CASSLRGVGAGGYTF.

The rearrangement joins TRBV30 to TRBJ2-7; 7 bases map to TRBD1. This CDR3 has 13 residues. V was pared by 8 bases and J by 0 bases, with 7 bases of the junction left unmatched. Germline V CDR1 and CDR2: GTSNPN, SVGIG (reference sequence). Here the CDR3 reads CAGATGSSYEQYF. CDR3 in DNA: TGTGCCGGGGCGACAGGGAGCTCCTACGAGCAGTACTTC.

The chain couples TRBV9 to TRBJ2-5; 7 bases are a match to TRBD2. V was clipped by 4 bases and J by 5 bases; unmatched bases: 11. The germline CDR1 and CDR2 sequences are SGDLS and YYNGEE. The CDR3 totals 15 residues. CDR3 sequence (DNA): TGTGCCAGCAGCCAAGACGGGACGCGGGGGGAGACCCAGTACTTC. Protein: CASSQDGTRGETQYF.

This clone was observed once. This chain joins TRBV6-5 and TRBJ2-1; D might be TRBD2 (6 bases). This CDR3 comprises 13 residues. The germline V gene has CDR1 MNHEY and CDR2 SVGAGI. V dropped 11 bases and J dropped 2 bases, with 13 bases sitting between them. In DNA, the CDR3 is TGTGCCGGAGGGACGGGCCCCTACAATGAGCAGTTCTTC. It encodes CAGGTGPYNEQFF.

This clone appeared a few times. V and J are TRBV7-2 and TRBJ1-5, with 10 bases aligning to TRBD1. Germline CDR1 reads SGHTA; CDR2 reads FQGNSA. The V and J ends lost 4 bases and 4 bases, in that order; junction bases with no gene match: 4. This CDR3 contains 15 residues. This CDR3 is CASSWDRGGNQPQHF. The CDR3 DNA sequence: TGTGCCAGCAGCTGGGACAGGGGAGGAAATCAGCCCCAGCATTTT.

This chain uses TRBV19 with TRBJ2-4, with TRBD1 matching over 7 bases. Trimming took 8 bases from V and 0 from J; bases not matched to a gene: 7. The CDR3 consists of 15 residues. Germline V gene data show CDR1 as LNHDA and CDR2 as SQIVND (reference sequence). CDR3 loop: CASETGVGAKNIQYF. CDR3 nucleotide sequence: TGTGCCAGTGAAACAGGGGTCGGAGCCAAAAACATTCAGTACTTC.

This clone was seen just once. The genes are TRBV19 and TRBJ2-5; 7 bases are shared with TRBD1. This CDR3 is 12 amino acids long. V trimming: 9 bases; J trimming: 1 base; junction bases outside the gene matches: 2. CDR1 is LNHDA, CDR2 SQIVND, per germline (reference sequence). The CDR3 reads CARGQIQETQYF. In DNA form, the CDR3 reads TGTGCCAGGGGACAGATCCAAGAGACCCAGTACTTC.

The V and J genes are TRBV10-3 and TRBJ2-1, with 11 bases matching TRBD1. The J segment lost 3 bases and the V segment lost 0 bases, leaving 7 bases of the junction unmatched. CDR3 size: 18 residues. Per germline, CDR1 ENHRY and CDR2 SYGVKD. CDR3 DNA: TGTGCCATCAGTGAGTCTTCGGGTGGGACAGGGGGCTACAATGAGCAGTTCTTC. Translation gives CAISESSGGTGGYNEQFF.